Sequencing of this T cell receptor (beta chain) was carried out in a study of blood T cell repertoires in COVID-19. The assay was immunoSEQ multiplex PCR, and TCRdb's table has in-frame clones only and misses some. The data hold about 180,000 clones, with 82% observed a single time. This CDR3 contains 14 residues. The V gene lost 2 bases and the J gene lost 4 bases, with 11 bases spanning the gap. Germline V lookup: CDR1 KGHSH, CDR2 LQKENI. The TCR originated in an elderly woman with active or convalescent COVID-19. V and J are TRBV18 and TRBJ1-1; a weak D match, TRBD1 (5 bases). The sequenced sample was peripheral blood. CDR3 bases: TGTGCCAGCTCACCAAACGGGGGACCCACTGAAGCTTTCTTT. Its protein is CASSPNGGPTEAFF.